The entry below describes one TCR beta chain. Its antigen has not been determined. No clone much larger than this one lies a single base away; base qualities are absent. The study was a case-control design nested within a healthcare worker cohort in London, UK, with weekly nasopharyngeal swab PCR tests and blood sampling. Healthcare workers were recruited between 23 and 31 March 2020, during the week of the UK lockdown, and were followed weekly for up to about 15 weeks. V is clipped by 7 bases and J by 0 bases, and the sequence between their germline boundaries is 15 bases long. Via the germline V gene, CDR1 is SQVTM and CDR2 ANQGSEA. The CDR3 sequence holds 14 residues, the cysteine and phenylalanine included. Just CDR3 DNA is preserved here, 42 bases in frame from base 1. The sample comes from a study of early T cells in non-severe SARS-CoV-2 infection (dated by TCRdb to the early 2020s). A note on the overall study: Because TCR sequencing was done on bulk RNA from unsorted whole blood, the alpha and beta chains could not be paired.

Paper-wide results and their limitations: VDJdb matching was skewed toward anti-spike CD8 responses, so virus-specific expansions were likely underestimated and private and CD4 specificities were missed.

Library generation was performed with 5' RACE. For sequencing, a NextSeq 500 was employed. Unique molecular identifiers were attached to individual cDNA molecules in the TCR library protocol so that sequencing error and PCR bias could be corrected. Both TCR alpha and beta chains were sequenced, and tight co-correlation was observed between alpha and beta sequence abundances in each sample. Per the authors' processing: Decombinator V4 was used to annotate the V gene, J gene and CDR3 of the TCR sequences. TCRs were defined as expanded if a significant change between any two time points was detected under a Poisson model with p below 0.0001. TCR abundances were normalised to the total number of TCRs sequenced per sample and expressed as counts per million. MAIT TCRs were defined by TRAV1-2 paired with TRAJ12, TRAJ20 or TRAJ33, and iNKT TCRs by TRAV10 paired with TRAJ18. VDJdb, accessed on 1 November 2021, was searched for TCRs annotated for CMV, EBV and SARS-CoV-2, and TCRs annotated for more than one antigen were excluded. TCRdb reprocessing: public reads trimmed at Q25 with fastp, clones called with MiXCR, in-frame beta chains kept. Rows are combined by CDR3 protein, so each entry shows the most common genes and DNA. None of the V and J calls come from the authors' own analysis; TCRdb made them. The sample table records about 130,000 distinct CDR3 sequences; about 16% of these occur just once. Jointly, the top ten make up just over 20% of the sample.

The chain is made from TRBV29-1 and TRBJ2-5; no D gene is confidently identified. The receptor was isolated from an adult who was a healthcare worker with PCR-confirmed SARS-CoV-2 infection or an uninfected control (not recorded which). Sample: whole blood. The CDR3 sequence is CSGWVGSYQETQYF. The nucleotides read TGCAGCGGTTGGGTCGGGTCGTACCAAGAGACCCAGTACTTC.